The clone carrying this TCR beta chain was found a few times. This sample is part of a study of blood T cell repertoires in COVID-19. The V end was cut by 5 bases, the J end by 10 bases, with 18 bases between. There are 14 residues in the CDR3. The germline CDR1 and CDR2 sequences are PRHDT and FYEKMQ (reference sequence). The data were produced by immunoSEQ multiplex PCR, yet TCRdb's version contains in-frame clones alone and is incomplete. The table shows 250,000 to 300,000 clones, with about 82% occurring only once. The receptor was derived from a man over 45 with active or convalescent COVID-19. The specimen sequenced was peripheral blood. The V and J genes are TRBV13 and TRBJ2-1, with a possible D match to TRBD2 (6 bases). The CDR3 loop is CASSPPTRRGEQFF. CDR3 DNA: TGTGCCAGCAGCCCGCCGACTAGGCGCGGCGAGCAGTTCTTC.